Listed here are 32 T cell receptor beta chains from one sample, sequenced in a study of identical twins. TCRdb redid the calling of the 5' RACE reads with MiXCR, one entry per CDR3 protein. The table includes more than 1.5 million distinct CDR3 sequences, roughly 35% detected once. What was sequenced was cord blood. All receptors come from a newborn girl in good health.

This clonotype was counted only a few times. This chain links TRBV2 with TRBJ2-3; 12 bases are shared with TRBD2. Trimming cost V 4 bases and J 5 bases; bases outside gene matches: 7. CDR1 and CDR2 (germline): SNHLY, FYNNEI. This CDR3 comprises 16 residues. The CDR3 spells CASSVPSGRAKDTQYF. The CDR3 DNA reads TGTGCCAGCAGTGTCCCTAGCGGGAGGGCCAAAGATACGCAGTATTTT.

This clonotype was seen just once. The chain employs TRBV20-1 and TRBJ1-2; possibly TRBD1 for D (6 bases). Germline CDR1 reads DFQATT; CDR2 reads SNEGSKA (reference sequence). Trimming pared 5 bases from V and 13 bases from J, leaving 14 bases between. This CDR3 is built from 10 residues. As DNA, the CDR3 is TGCAGTGCTGGTAGGACAGCGCTCACCTTC. As protein: CSAGRTALTF.

This clonotype has only a few counts. The V call is TRBV5-6, the J call TRBJ1-2; D is ambiguous. This CDR3 spans 13 amino acids. V was shortened by 3 bases and J by 4 bases, with 10 bases between the two germline ends. Germline V gene lookup returns CDR1 SGHDT and CDR2 YYEEEE. The CDR3 loop is CASSSFATYGYTF. The CDR3 DNA reads TGTGCCAGCAGCTCATTTGCGACCTATGGCTACACCTTC.

The chain joins TRBV20-1 to TRBJ2-1; D is perhaps TRBD1 or TRBD2 (5 bases each). The CDR3 consists of 15 residues. Germline lookup yields CDR1 DFQATT and CDR2 SNEGSKA (reference sequence). Trimming removed 2 bases from V and 2 bases from J, with 13 bases in between. CDR3: CSARPGPAAYNEQFF. Here the CDR3 DNA reads TGCAGTGCTAGACCGGGACCCGCAGCCTACAATGAGCAGTTCTTC.

The chain recombines TRBV12-3 or TRBV12-4 with TRBJ2-3, with 7 bases aligning to TRBD2. The V gene end was trimmed by 6 bases and the J gene end by 4 bases; junction bases not matched to a gene: 16. The CDR3 consists of 17 residues. For the CDR3, the DNA is TGTGCCAGCAGCCCTACTATAGCGGGCACGAGCGCAGATACGCAGTATTTT. As protein: CASSPTIAGTSADTQYF.

The table lists this clonotype with a few counts. CDR3 loop: CSAVAATGYHEQYF. CDR3 nucleotides: TGCAGTGCTGTGGCGGCCACAGGGTACCACGAGCAGTACTTC. The chain employs TRBV20-1 and TRBJ2-7; D is perhaps TRBD1 (6 bases). The CDR3 contains 14 residues. V was pared by 5 bases and J by 5 bases, with 19 bases between. CDR1 and CDR2 from the germline V gene are DFQATT and SNEGSKA (reference sequence).

The rearrangement joins TRBV7-9 to TRBJ2-7; D perhaps matches TRBD2 (6 bases). The CDR3 loop spans 16 amino acids. The V end lost 5 bases, the J end lost 1 base, and 18 bases lay between the germline ends. Per germline, CDR1 SEHNR and CDR2 FQNEAQ (reference sequence). CDR3: CASSQGVSGYSYEQYF. DNA of the CDR3: TGTGCCAGCAGCCAGGGTGTTAGCGGATATTCCTACGAGCAGTACTTC.

The gene calls are TRBV2 and TRBJ2-1; D unresolved. The germline V gene has CDR1 SNHLY and CDR2 FYNNEI. The CDR3 has 13 residues. V gave up 6 bases and J gave up 7 bases, with 13 bases separating them. CDR3 protein: CASSDASGNEQFF. As DNA, the CDR3 is TGTGCCAGCAGCGACGCCAGTGGGAATGAGCAGTTCTTC.

The V gene is TRBV5-1, the J gene TRBJ1-4; D might be TRBD1 (5 bases). This CDR3 region has 15 residues. CDR1 is SGHRS, CDR2 YFSETQ, per germline. V shed 4 bases and J shed 0 bases, with 10 bases lying between them. This chain's CDR3 is CASSLPQATNEKLFF. In DNA form, the CDR3 reads TGCGCCAGCAGCCTACCACAGGCAACTAATGAAAAACTGTTTTTT.

This clonotype was observed a few times. The chain is built from TRBV6-6 and TRBJ2-1; 7 bases agree with TRBD1. The J call may be faulty, since TRBJ2-7 better matches the DNA end. This CDR3 has 16 residues. Germline V gives CDR1 MNHNY, CDR2 SVGAGI (reference sequence). The CDR3 bases are TGTGCCAGCAGTTACCTGGGACAGATCGTTCCCAATGAGCAGTACTTC. Protein product: CASSYLGQIVPNEQYF.

V gene TRBV12-3 or TRBV12-4 combines with J gene TRBJ2-1, with 9 positions matching TRBD1. This CDR3 is built from 16 residues. V was clipped by 3 bases and J by 1 base; unmatched bases: 4. CDR3 loop: CASSFGQGTSYNEQFF. The CDR3 DNA follows: TGTGCCAGCAGTTTTGGACAGGGGACATCCTACAATGAGCAGTTCTTC.

The V gene is TRBV12-3 or TRBV12-4, the J gene TRBJ2-2, with 11 bases lining up with TRBD2. Trimming removed 0 bases from V and 2 bases from J; junction bases left unmatched: 8. The CDR3 extends over 19 amino acids. DNA for the CDR3: TGTGCCAGCAGTTTAGCTCCGGGACTAGCGGTCCTAAACACCGGGGAGCTGTTTTTT. Encoded protein: CASSLAPGLAVLNTGELFF.

The gene calls are TRBV5-1 and TRBJ1-1; D is unresolved. This CDR3 is 12 amino acids long. The V end lost 4 bases, the J end lost 4 bases, and 8 bases lay between the germline ends. Germline CDR1 is SGHRS and CDR2 is YFSETQ. CDR3 in amino acids: CASSASGTEAFF. The CDR3 nucleotides are TGCGCCAGCAGCGCGTCAGGCACTGAAGCTTTCTTT.

The chain links TRBV2 to TRBJ2-4; 7 positions match TRBD2. CDR3 length: 15 residues. The germline CDR1 and CDR2 sequences are SNHLY and FYNNEI. The V and J ends lost 2 bases and 13 bases, in that order; junction bases with no gene match: 14. This CDR3 reads CASSEREAGERKQYF. CDR3 DNA: TGTGCCAGCAGTGAAAGAGAGGCGGGGGAAAGGAAGCAGTACTTC.

The V and J genes are TRBV12-3 or TRBV12-4 and TRBJ1-5, with D possibly TRBD1 on 5 matching bases. Trimming pared 0 bases from V and 4 bases from J, leaving 7 bases between. CDR3 length: 14 residues. The CDR3 region has the DNA TGTGCCAGCAGTTTAGCAAACAGGAATCAGCCCCAGCATTTT. The encoded protein is CASSLANRNQPQHF.

Points on this clonotype: A much larger clone differs by one base, so this may be a read error. J is TRBJ2-7 and V is TRBV29-1; 13 bases are shared with TRBD2. Losses at the gene ends were 7 bases for V and 7 bases for J; bases not matched to a gene: 10. The CDR3 loop spans 14 amino acids. The germline gives CDR1 SQVTM, CDR2 ANQGSEA. The CDR3 spells CSALGLAGEGEQYF. Written as DNA, the CDR3 is TGCAGCGCCTTAGGACTAGCGGGAGAAGGTGAGCAGTACTTC.

The chain has TRBV6-6 and TRBJ2-4; D is undetermined. Near its end, the DNA agrees better with TRBJ2-7, so the J call may be wrong. This CDR3 comprises 15 residues. The germline gives CDR1 MNHNY, CDR2 SVGAGI (reference sequence). CDR3 DNA sequence: TGTGCCAGCAGTTACTCGACCGGAGCCACCTACGAGCAGTACTTC. It yields the protein CASSYSTGATYEQYF.

This clonotype was counted a few times. V and J are TRBV13 and TRBJ2-7; D gene unclear. Looked up from germline, CDR1 is PRHDT and CDR2 is FYEKMQ (reference sequence). The V gene lost 0 bases and the J gene lost 1 base, with 7 bases spanning the gap. The CDR3 runs 14 residues. CDR3 protein: CASSLGKVSYEQYF. CDR3 coding DNA: TGTGCCAGCAGCTTAGGCAAGGTTTCCTACGAGCAGTACTTC.

This sequence joins TRBV5-1 and TRBJ2-7; no firm D call. In germline, CDR1 is SGHRS, CDR2 YFSETQ. Trimming shortened V by 0 bases and J by 2 bases, and 12 bases separated the two germline ends. The CDR3 extends over 15 amino acids. The CDR3 sequence: CASSLAWGGTYEQYF. The CDR3 DNA reads TGCGCCAGCAGCTTGGCCTGGGGTGGAACCTACGAGCAGTACTTC.

The CDR3 region has the DNA TGTGCCAGCAGGGGACAACGTAACTATGGCTACACCTTC. This encodes CASRGQRNYGYTF. This chain links TRBV2 with TRBJ1-2; tentative D call: TRBD1 (6 bases). Deletions cut 6 bases from V and 1 base from J, with 9 bases between. The germline V gene encodes CDR1 SNHLY and CDR2 FYNNEI. CDR3 size: 13 residues.

This clonotype was picked up a small number of times. The V and J genes are TRBV20-1 and TRBJ2-3; the D is unclear. Trimming removed 5 bases from V and 2 bases from J, with 5 bases in between. In germline, CDR1 is DFQATT, CDR2 SNEGSKA (reference sequence). CDR3 length equals 11 residues. As DNA, the CDR3 is TGCAGTGCTGAGTACACAGATACGCAGTATTTT. Amino acids: CSAEYTDTQYF.

This chain connects TRBV19 to TRBJ2-7; the D gene is possibly TRBD1 (7 bases). This CDR3 contains 14 residues. Per germline, CDR1 LNHDA and CDR2 SQIVND (reference sequence). Trimming left V 7 bases short and J 3 bases short, with 16 bases between. The CDR3 sequence: CASTPTGRNYEQYF. DNA of the CDR3: TGTGCCAGTACCCCGACAGGGAGGAACTACGAGCAGTACTTC.

Only a few counts were recorded for this clonotype. The J gene is TRBJ2-1, the V gene TRBV7-2; D gene ambiguous. The CDR3 has 15 amino acids. Per germline, CDR1 SGHTA and CDR2 FQGNSA. Trimming pared 5 bases from V and 0 bases from J, leaving 11 bases between. CDR3: CASSIGPSSYNEQFF. The CDR3 DNA reads as TGTGCCAGCAGCATTGGCCCCAGCTCCTACAATGAGCAGTTCTTC.

This rearrangement joins TRBV3-1 to TRBJ2-3; D remains unclear. This CDR3 is 13 amino acids long. Germline CDR1 is LGHDT and CDR2 is YNNKEL (reference sequence). The V end lost 4 bases, the J end lost 5 bases, and 10 bases lay between the germline ends. CDR3 region: CASSRRGKDTQYF. The CDR3 region has the DNA TGTGCCAGCAGCCGCCGTGGGAAAGATACGCAGTATTTT.

The gene calls are TRBV24-1 and TRBJ2-7; 11 nucleotides match TRBD2. This CDR3 contains 17 residues. Trimming at V came to 2 bases and at J to 3 bases, leaving 8 bases not matched to a gene. Germline V gene data show CDR1 as KGHDR and CDR2 as SFDVKD. CDR3 coding DNA: TGTGCCACCAGTGATTCATTACTAGCGGGAGTAGTCTACGAGCAGTACTTC. This translates into CATSDSLLAGVVYEQYF.

The chain links TRBV27 to TRBJ2-1; 7 bases are shared with TRBD1. The DNA end favors TRBJ2-7, so the J call may be wrong. This CDR3 is built from 16 residues. Germline V gene lookup returns CDR1 MNHEY and CDR2 SMNVEV (reference sequence). The CDR3: CASSLERDSKYNEQYF. Here the CDR3 DNA reads TGTGCCAGCAGTTTAGAAAGGGACAGTAAATACAATGAGCAGTACTTC.

This clonotype was seen more than once but under ten times. This chain connects TRBV20-1 to TRBJ2-5; D might be TRBD2 (6 bases). The DNA end lines up better with TRBJ2-7; the J call may be wrong. CDR1 DFQATT and CDR2 SNEGSKA come from the germline V gene (reference sequence). The CDR3 runs 14 residues. The CDR3 DNA sequence: TGCAGTGCTCGCCCCCCACTAGCTGGCTACGAGCAGTACTTC. Protein: CSARPPLAGYEQYF.

This sequence joins TRBV5-6 and TRBJ2-5; no firm D call. The J call could be wrong; TRBJ2-7 is a better fit for the DNA end. Per germline, CDR1 SGHDT and CDR2 YYEEEE. The CDR3 spans 13 residues. CDR3 protein: CASSFAVPNEQYF. The CDR3, as DNA: TGTGCCAGCAGCTTCGCGGTGCCAAACGAGCAGTACTTC.

This rearrangement joins TRBV12-3 or TRBV12-4 to TRBJ1-4, with D hard to call. The CDR3 has 13 amino acids. Trimming left V 7 bases short and J 6 bases short, with 12 bases between. The CDR3 nucleotides read TGTGCCAGCAAATTGACCGGCTATGAAAAACTGTTTTTT. Its translation: CASKLTGYEKLFF.

In its sample, this clonotype was seen a few times. The CDR3 region is CASSEIGNNNNSPLHF. The DNA for the CDR3 is TGTGCCAGCAGTGAAATTGGTAATAATAATAATTCACCCCTCCACTTT. The chain is built from TRBV2 and TRBJ1-6, with D hard to call. Trimming removed 2 bases at V and 5 bases at J, with 13 bases between. The CDR3 length is 16 residues. Per the germline V gene, CDR1 is SNHLY and CDR2 is FYNNEI.

This clonotype was found a few times. The chain uses TRBV7-2 and TRBJ2-4; tentative D call: TRBD1 (5 bases). V lost 4 bases, J lost 1 base, and 8 bases lay in between. In germline, CDR1 is SGHTA, CDR2 FQGNSA. The CDR3 has 14 amino acids. Here the CDR3 reads CASSSYRAKNIQYF. The CDR3, as DNA: TGTGCCAGCAGCTCCTACAGGGCCAAAAACATTCAGTACTTC.

For this clonotype: Germline is not matched at one junction end, which may reflect a read error. This chain uses TRBV20-1 with TRBJ1-4, with D maybe TRBD1 (5 bases). Germline V gene lookup returns CDR1 DFQATT and CDR2 SNEGSKA (reference sequence). This CDR3 region has 15 residues. The CDR3, as DNA: TGCAGTGCTAGAGATAGGAGGGGCGTAAATGGAAAACTGTTTTTT. This gives the protein CSARDRRGVNGKLFF.